This passage covers 8 T cell receptor beta chains from one sample sequenced in a study of blood T cell repertoires in COVID-19. TCRdb's table, derived via immunoSEQ multiplex PCR, lists solely in-frame clones and lacks some. The table has more than 100,000 clones, almost 85% seen once; the top ten hold 1.4%. Source material: peripheral blood. These receptors originate from a man aged 55 to 70 with acute or convalescent COVID-19.

The CDR3 sequence: CASSLAGGIGTEAFF. The CDR3, as DNA: TGTGCCAGCAGCTTGGCCGGTGGCATCGGGACTGAAGCTTTCTTT. The chain joins TRBV5-4 to TRBJ1-1; D is unresolved. Trimming cost V 0 bases and J 5 bases, with 14 bases left between them. The CDR3 loop spans 15 amino acids. Germline V gene data show CDR1 as SGHNT and CDR2 as YYREEE (reference sequence).

The chain is built from TRBV24-1 and TRBJ1-2; possible D gene TRBD1, 5 bases. V lost 3 bases, J lost 8 bases, and 21 bases lay in between. Germline values: CDR1 KGHDR, CDR2 SFDVKD. This CDR3 comprises 16 residues. This CDR3 reads CATSDKSARAGNGYTF. The CDR3 DNA is TGTGCCACCAGTGATAAGTCGGCTCGGGCAGGGAACGGCTACACCTTC.

The gene calls are TRBV29-1 and TRBJ2-2; D is unclear. The CDR3 consists of 13 residues. Germline lookup yields CDR1 SQVTM and CDR2 ANQGSEA. V lost 6 bases to trimming and J lost 5 bases, with 13 bases between them. The CDR3 reads CSVGVGGTGELFF. The CDR3 DNA sequence: TGCAGCGTCGGAGTGGGTGGGACCGGGGAGCTGTTTTTT.

The chain joins TRBV7-6 to TRBJ2-2, with TRBD2 matching over 11 bases. V shed 4 bases and J 6 bases; nucleotides not matched to a gene: 7. This CDR3 spans 16 amino acids. Germline lookup yields CDR1 SGHVS and CDR2 FNYEAQ. CDR3 sequence: CASSSLTSGNSGELFF. In nucleotides, the CDR3 is TGTGCCAGCAGCTCTTTGACTAGCGGGAATTCCGGGGAGCTGTTTTTT.

The rearrangement links TRBV3-1 (or the pseudogene TRBV3-2) to TRBJ2-5, with 9 bases lining up with TRBD2. Losses at the gene ends were 2 bases for V and 2 bases for J; bases not matched to a gene: 3. This CDR3 is built from 15 residues. The germline V gene encodes CDR1 LGHDT and CDR2 YNNKEL (reference sequence). CDR3 sequence reads: CASSQTLAGQETQYF. The CDR3 DNA reads TGTGCCAGCAGCCAAACGCTAGCGGGGCAAGAGACCCAGTACTTC.

This rearrangement joins TRBV18 to TRBJ2-6; 7 nucleotides line up with TRBD1. This CDR3 spans 16 amino acids. Germline-derived CDR1 and CDR2 are KGHSH and LQKENI. Trimming at V came to 2 bases and at J to 1 base, leaving 2 bases not matched to a gene. As DNA, the CDR3 is TGTGCCAGCTCACCAGGGGGACAGTCTGGGGCCAACGTCCTGACTTTC. Its protein is CASSPGGQSGANVLTF.

The chain employs TRBV30 and TRBJ1-2; TRBD1 might be the D (5 bases). V was pared by 4 bases and J by 6 bases, with 15 bases between. Per the germline V gene, CDR1 is GTSNPN and CDR2 is SVGIG (reference sequence). The CDR3 spans 13 residues. The CDR3 DNA is TGTGCCTGGAAGGTGGGCAGGGATCATGGCTACACCTTC. Residues: CAWKVGRDHGYTF.

A remark on this clone: Different DNA sequences within this sample yield the same CDR3. V usage is TRBV11-3 and J usage is TRBJ1-1; no firm D call. CDR3 length: 13 amino acids. Per the germline V gene, CDR1 is SGHNT and CDR2 is YENEEA. Deletions cut 1 base from V and 1 base from J, with 4 bases between. DNA for the CDR3: TGTGCCAGCAGCTTAGGAGGGAACACTGAAGCTTTCTTT. Amino acid sequence: CASSLGGNTEAFF. The variable domain in full, with the rest retrieved from reference TRBV11-3 and TRBJ1-1, is EAGVVQSPRYKIIEKKQPVAFWCNPISGHNTLYWYLQNLGQGPELLIRYENEEAVDDSQLPKDRFSAERLKGVDSTLKIQPAELGDSAVYLCASSLGGNTEAFFGQGTRLTVV.